This T cell receptor beta chain was obtained from a study of OX40 agonist ivuxolimab in advanced cancers. Study overall: Patients received the agonistic anti-OX40 (CD134) antibody ivuxolimab. Regarding the study as a whole: Among the least clonally expanded were partial responders at 0.1-3.0 mg/kg.

Sequenced by immunoSEQ multiplex PCR; TCRdb stores in-frame clones only, minus some. The sample consists of more than 80,000 clones, around nine tenths of them appearing once. Patients were ruled out by autoimmune disease history or systemic immunosuppression. CDR1 is SGHTA and CDR2 is FQGTGA in the germline V gene. CDR3 length: 14 residues. V lost 5 bases to trimming and J lost 3 bases; unmatched junction nucleotides: 5. To note about this clone: Antigen: not known.

The receptor comes from an adult with an advanced solid tumor such as melanoma, head and neck, liver or kidney cancer. The chain uses TRBV7-3 and TRBJ2-7; TRBD1 matches 9 bases. Source: CD4+ or CD8+ T cells sorted from blood, taken in a trial of the OX40 agonist ivuxolimab. CDR3 sequence: CASSPQGANYEQYF. CDR3 coding DNA: TGTGCCAGCAGCCCACAGGGGGCCAACTACGAGCAGTACTTC.